These 4 T cell receptor beta chains came from one sample sequenced in a study of neurological immune-mediated disorders. TCRdb recomputed calls from the 5' RACE reads with MiXCR, one row per CDR3 protein. Of about 18,000 distinct CDR3 sequences listed, around 11% were seen once; the top ten hold 25% to 30%. Sequencing used CD8+ T cells from blood. These receptor sequences come from a woman aged 45-65 years in good health.

There are many counts of this clonotype. The V call is TRBV28, the J call TRBJ2-1, with TRBD2 identical over 11 bases. The V and J ends lost 5 bases and 6 bases, in that order; junction bases with no gene match: 6. Germline V gene data show CDR1 as MDHEN and CDR2 as SYDVKM. CDR3 length: 15 residues. This CDR3 is CASSDLAGGPNEQFF. The CDR3 DNA reads TGTGCCAGCAGTGACCTAGCGGGGGGCCCCAATGAGCAGTTCTTC.

This clonotype was counted at least ten times. V gene TRBV7-6 combines with J gene TRBJ1-5; tentatively, D is TRBD1 (5 bases). V gave up 3 bases and J gave up 7 bases, with 10 bases separating them. CDR3 size: 13 residues. Germline V gene data show CDR1 as SGHVS and CDR2 as FNYEAQ. CDR3 sequence reads: CASSLGGIQPQHF. DNA for the CDR3: TGTGCCAGCAGCTTGGGGGGTATCCAGCCCCAGCATTTT.

This clonotype appeared many times. V is TRBV7-6 and J is TRBJ2-2; D possibly corresponds to TRBD2 (6 bases). The CDR3 totals 16 residues. The V gene's germline CDR1 is SGHVS and CDR2 FNYEAQ. V was shortened by 0 bases and J by 5 bases, with 13 bases between the two germline ends. The CDR3 loop is CASSLARSGGTGELFF. DNA for the CDR3: TGTGCCAGCAGCTTAGCGCGAAGCGGAGGGACCGGGGAGCTGTTTTTT.

This clonotype was counted at least ten times. This chain links TRBV5-1 with TRBJ1-4; D is undetermined. Germline V gene sequence: CDR1 SGHRS, CDR2 YFSETQ. The CDR3 is 14 amino acids. V lost 2 bases to trimming and J lost 2 bases, with 7 bases between them. The CDR3 loop is CASSFLGTNEKLFF. The DNA of the CDR3 is TGCGCCAGCAGCTTTTTGGGGACTAATGAAAAACTGTTTTTT.